These T cell receptor beta chains were read from a single sample in a study of response to subunit inactivated influenza vaccine. TCRdb recomputed calls from the RT-PCR reads with MiXCR, one row per CDR3 protein. Of a few hundred thousand distinct CDR3 sequences in the sample, approximately 11% were seen once. The material sequenced was PBMCs from blood, taken 40 to 50 days after vaccination. The receptors shown here come from a man between 45 and 60 years old who received an inactivated influenza vaccine. The CDR3 runs from the conserved cysteine through the conserved F or W.

V | CDR3
TRBV10-3 | CAISELLWAPGADTQYF
TRBV15 | CATSRVRTGEGDTQYF
TRBV5-4 | CASSLTGGPKNEQFF
TRBV7-2 | CASTRLAGRETQYF
TRBV5-1 | CASSSHQSSYNEQFF
TRBV12-3/TRBV12-4 | CASSPDPGGQYF
TRBV3-1 | CASSLLGWSTGELFF
TRBV4-3 | CASSQDQETDSSYEQYF
TRBV4-3 | CASSQDFSHSYEQYF
TRBV12-3/TRBV12-4 | CASSLSDTGELFF
TRBV28 | CASSSQLAGYETQYF
TRBV27 | CASKGGVWVTDTQYF
TRBV3-1 | CASSQDPTARYEQYF
TRBV5-1 | CASSFASLRGEQYF
TRBV4-3 | CASSQDGHLNTEAFF
TRBV7-2 | CASSPTLLDSEAFF
TRBV7-8 | CASSGQGYYGYTF
TRBV25-1 | CASSEWQGSNYGYTF
TRBV4-2 | CASSPSLGQPYNEQFF
TRBV7-6 | CASSALAGGPDEQIF
TRBV19 | CASSWTGEGQPQHF
TRBV5-1 | CASSLSPRGRKNEQYF
TRBV29-1 | CSVSGGTGTSGDSYEQYF
TRBV5-5 | CASRHHPAIDYEQYF
TRBV18 | CASSLMIIDQETQYF
TRBV7-2 | CASTESGFSYEQYF
TRBV11-2 | CASSLVVRSTDTQYF
TRBV29-1 | CSVNRDTKNFF
TRBV20-1 | CSARSHLYGYTF
TRBV2 | CASRLSGSYNEQFF
TRBV28 | CASRDQTGWYEQYF
TRBV28 | CASSLRQGRRYEQYF
TRBV4-2 | CASSQDGTGVSGNTIYF
TRBV7-9 | CASSRIPNEQFF
TRBV6-1 | CASSEMGQGANEQFF
TRBV5-1 | CASSSQGLAGTDTQYF
TRBV12-3/TRBV12-4 | CASSYAELDTQYF
TRBV5-1 | CASSLGWVGNQETQYF
TRBV11-2 | CASSLDPSGGQFF
TRBV7-2 | CASSSGQGPVYGYTF
TRBV7-8 | CASSLVPRPYNEQFF
TRBV7-8 | CASSLDLAGGREQYF
TRBV10-3 | CAIARGVEGSTEAFF
TRBV5-1 | CASSPGTSGEQFF
TRBV6-9 | CAGKQGAENQVDYGYTF
TRBV3-1 | CASSRQGGSPLHF
TRBV6-6 | CASTSRPYEQYF
TRBV5-1 | CASSLSAGEAFF
TRBV11-2 | CASSLGQADEQYF